Following are 21 T cell receptor beta chains from one sample sequenced in a study of cytomegalovirus exposure and HLA in healthy donors. 60 Vbeta and 13 Jbeta primers were used in PCR. The method was immunoSEQ multiplex PCR; TCRdb's version includes in-frame clones alone and lacks a portion of them. Of over 95,000 clones listed, around 82% are singletons. Sequencing was performed on PBMCs. Receptors were obtained from a man aged 40-49 years in good health and CMV-seronegative.

The chain couples TRBV19 to TRBJ1-1, with D possibly TRBD1 on 5 matching bases. CDR1 is LNHDA and CDR2 is SQIVND in the germline V gene (reference sequence). The germline V and J ends were trimmed by 3 bases and 4 bases, with 9 bases remaining between them. CDR3 size: 13 residues. DNA for the CDR3: TGTGCCAGTAGTATGGCAGGGTTCACTGAAGCTTTCTTT. Residues: CASSMAGFTEAFF.

This chain connects TRBV4-1 to TRBJ2-7, with TRBD1 identical over 7 bases. With V trimmed by 1 base and J by 2 bases, 2 bases remained unmatched. CDR3 length: 14 amino acids. CDR1 MGHRA and CDR2 YSYEKL come from the germline V gene. CDR3 coding DNA: TGCGCCAGCAGCCAAGGACAGGGAACCTACGAGCAGTACTTC. Its protein is CASSQGQGTYEQYF.

The V call is TRBV6-1, the J call TRBJ1-6; TRBD1 matches 7 bases. Germline V gives CDR1 MNHNS, CDR2 SASEGT. V shed 6 bases and J 5 bases; nucleotides not matched to a gene: 4. The CDR3 extends over 14 amino acids. The CDR3 sequence: CASRTTGNNSPLHF. CDR3 coding DNA: TGTGCCAGCAGGACGACAGGGAATAATTCACCCCTCCACTTT.

The V and J genes are TRBV19 and TRBJ1-6; D is perhaps TRBD1 (6 bases). The CDR3 has 13 residues. Germline CDR1 is LNHDA and CDR2 is SQIVND (reference sequence). V was trimmed by 5 bases and J by 7 bases, leaving 9 bases between them. The CDR3 here is CASSRTENSPLHF. The CDR3 bases are TGTGCCAGTAGTCGGACAGAGAATTCACCCCTCCACTTT.

This clone was observed a few times. The V call is TRBV28, the J call TRBJ1-3; perhaps TRBD1 as D (5 bases). Germline lookup yields CDR1 MDHEN and CDR2 SYDVKM. The CDR3 is 16 amino acids. Between the trimmed V and J ends, which lost 5 bases and 0 bases, there was a span of 14 bases. CDR3 coding DNA: TGTGCCAGCAGTGTTAACAAGGGGCCCTCTGGAAACACCATATATTTT. This codes for CASSVNKGPSGNTIYF.

The genes are TRBV2 and TRBJ1-5, with TRBD1 matching over 7 bases. Germline V gene sequence: CDR1 SNHLY, CDR2 FYNNEI. Trimming took 0 bases from V and 5 from J; bases not matched to a gene: 1. The CDR3 loop spans 14 amino acids. Written as DNA, the CDR3 is TGTGCCAGCAGTGAAGCAACAGGGGATCAGCCCCAGCATTTT. Protein: CASSEATGDQPQHF.

This clone has only a few counts. This sequence joins TRBV6-5 and TRBJ2-7, with TRBD2 matching 11 bases. J gave up 2 bases and V 6 bases, and 6 bases lay outside the gene matches. CDR3 length equals 15 residues. The V gene's germline CDR1 is MNHEY and CDR2 SVGAGI. For the CDR3, the DNA is TGTGCCAGCAGGCCGGGGACTAGCGGAGCCTACGAGCAGTACTTC. It encodes CASRPGTSGAYEQYF.

A single count supports this clone. The chain is built from TRBV4-2 and TRBJ2-7; TRBD2 matches 9 bases. Germline V CDR1 and CDR2: LGHNA, YNFKEQ. The CDR3 has 18 amino acids. Trimming cost V 2 bases and J 3 bases; bases outside gene matches: 14. For the CDR3, the DNA is TGTGCCAGCAGCCAACAGCCCCCTAGCGGGATCTTCAGCTACGAGCAGTACTTC. This gives the protein CASSQQPPSGIFSYEQYF.

This clone has just one count. The chain couples TRBV10-3 to TRBJ1-3; no clear D gene. V dropped 6 bases and J dropped 0 bases, with 18 bases sitting between them. The CDR3 is 17 residues long. The germline CDR1 and CDR2 sequences are ENHRY and SYGVKD. In nucleotides, the CDR3 is TGTGCCATCAGCGCTACCTCGACACTGCCCTCTGGAAACACCATATATTTT. It specifies CAISATSTLPSGNTIYF.

The chain couples TRBV6-7 to TRBJ2-7; 9 nucleotides agree with TRBD1. TRBV6-7 carries the ORF label, with uncertain function. This CDR3 contains 17 residues. J gave up 1 base and V 2 bases, and 9 bases lay outside the gene matches. In DNA form, the CDR3 reads TGTGCCAGCAGTTACCTGGACCGGGACAGGGAGTCCTACGAGCAGTACTTC. This translates into CASSYLDRDRESYEQYF.

The chain has TRBV5-1 and TRBJ2-2; perhaps TRBD1 as D (6 bases). Per germline, CDR1 SGHRS and CDR2 YFSETQ. Between the trimmed V and J ends, which lost 2 bases and 6 bases, there was a span of 8 bases. This CDR3 has 13 residues. This CDR3 reads CASSLQGSGELFF. The CDR3 DNA reads TGCGCCAGCAGCTTACAGGGTTCCGGGGAGCTGTTTTTT.

The chain has TRBV5-1 and TRBJ1-5; D not resolved. Per the germline V gene, CDR1 is SGHRS and CDR2 is YFSETQ. V was pared by 1 base and J by 4 bases, with 6 bases between. The CDR3 consists of 13 residues. The CDR3 coding sequence is TGCGCCAGCAGCTTGTTCGGGAATCAGCCCCAGCATTTT. The encoded protein is CASSLFGNQPQHF.

This clone was recorded a few times. A single base is all that separates this from a far larger clone, so a read error is likely. This chain uses TRBV4-1 with TRBJ2-2; TRBD2 matches 10 bases. This CDR3 has 15 amino acids. Trimming took 2 bases from V and 3 from J; bases not matched to a gene: 0. CDR1 is MGHRA and CDR2 is YSYEKL in the germline V gene. CDR3: CASSQLAGDTGELFF. DNA for the CDR3: TGCGCCAGCAGCCAACTAGCGGGAGACACCGGGGAGCTGTTTTTT.

The CDR3 reads CASRDGVGRGSSEAFF. CDR3 nucleotides: TGTGCCAGCAGAGACGGGGTCGGCAGGGGGTCCTCTGAAGCTTTCTTT. The V gene is TRBV6-6, the J gene TRBJ1-1, with TRBD1 identical over 7 bases. Germline V gene sequence: CDR1 MNHNY, CDR2 SVGAGI (reference sequence). The CDR3 has 16 residues. J gave up 6 bases and V 6 bases, and 16 bases lay outside the gene matches.

The rearrangement uses TRBV7-9 and TRBJ1-1, with D possibly matching TRBD1 (6 bases). Trimming removed 5 bases from V and 0 bases from J, with 13 bases in between. CDR3 length: 15 residues. In germline, CDR1 is SEHNR, CDR2 FQNEAQ (reference sequence). The CDR3: CASSGQGNLNTEAFF. In DNA form, the CDR3 reads TGTGCCAGCAGCGGGCAGGGGAACTTGAACACTGAAGCTTTCTTT.

This clone was picked up a small number of times. The V call is TRBV5-1, the J call TRBJ1-3; D gene uncertain. Germline CDR1 is SGHRS and CDR2 is YFSETQ. This CDR3 is 13 amino acids long. Trimming removed 8 bases from V and 3 bases from J, with 12 bases in between. The CDR3 region is CASRRGGGNTIYF. The CDR3 DNA follows: TGCGCCAGTAGGAGAGGAGGTGGAAACACCATATATTTT.

The rearrangement joins TRBV5-8 to TRBJ2-1; a possible D gene is TRBD1 (6 bases). Trimming removed 2 bases at V and 6 bases at J, with 15 bases between. The CDR3 sequence is 15 residues long. Germline V gives CDR1 SGHTS, CDR2 YDEGEE. Here the CDR3 reads CASSFQGHGSNEQFF. The CDR3 DNA sequence: TGTGCCAGCAGCTTTCAGGGGCATGGGTCCAATGAGCAGTTCTTC.

The sample holds a few counts of this clone. The V call is TRBV11-2, the J call TRBJ2-3, with 10 bases matching TRBD2. From germline, CDR1 is SGHAT and CDR2 FQNNGV. The CDR3 totals 15 residues. V trimming: 6 bases; J trimming: 6 bases; junction bases outside the gene matches: 9. The CDR3 DNA reads TGTGCCAGCAGACAGCTAGCGGGAGTAATGGATACGCAGTATTTT. This translates into CASRQLAGVMDTQYF.

The V and J genes are TRBV7-9 and TRBJ2-7, with 11 bases aligning to TRBD2. CDR3 length equals 17 residues. The germline gives CDR1 SEHNR, CDR2 FQNEAQ (reference sequence). The V gene end was trimmed by 5 bases and the J gene end by 4 bases; junction bases not matched to a gene: 13. The CDR3 DNA sequence: TGTGCCAGCAGCGACCTACTAGCGGGAGAATCTCGGTACGAGCAGTACTTC. Its translation is CASSDLLAGESRYEQYF. Full variable domain (outside the CDR3, taken from reference TRBV7-9 and TRBJ2-7): DTGVSQNPRHKITKRGQNVTFRCDPISEHNRLYWYRQTLGQGPEFLTYFQNEAQLEKSRLLSDRFSAERPKGSFSTLEIQRTEQGDSAMYLCASSDLLAGESRYEQYFGPGTRLTVT.

The chain has TRBV12-5 and TRBJ1-1; D is possibly TRBD1 (6 bases). The CDR3 extends over 15 amino acids. Germline assignment: CDR1 LGHNT and CDR2 FRNRAP. The V and J ends lost 1 base and 1 base respectively, with 10 bases between them. The CDR3 DNA reads TGTGCTAGTGGTTTGGGGGACACCCCGAACACTGAAGCTTTCTTT. This encodes CASGLGDTPNTEAFF.

This chain links TRBV4-1 with TRBJ2-1, with TRBD2 matching over 8 bases. CDR1 MGHRA and CDR2 YSYEKL come from the germline V gene. This CDR3 region has 16 residues. The J segment lost 8 bases and the V segment lost 3 bases, leaving 12 bases of the junction unmatched. The CDR3 sequence is CASSHLGAGAIDEQFF. CDR3 nucleotides: TGCGCCAGCAGCCACCTGGGAGCGGGAGCCATTGATGAGCAGTTCTTC.